The 5 T cell receptor beta chains below all came from one sample that was sequenced in a study of spatial heterogeneity in lung cancer. Time point noted: sample taken at primary tumor resection. Each CDR3 protein gets one entry after TCRdb re-called the 5' RACE reads with MiXCR. The sample holds about 39,000 distinct CDR3 sequences, roughly 3% seen once. The sample was normal lung tissue next to the tumor, taken at surgery. The origin of the receptors is a male donor with early-stage non-small cell lung cancer.

This clonotype was seen at least ten times. The chain joins TRBV7-9 to TRBJ1-2, with D unresolved. CDR1 is SEHNR, CDR2 FQNEAQ, per germline (reference sequence). The ends were cut back, 1 base at V and 7 bases at J, with 4 bases in the middle. The CDR3 loop spans 11 amino acids. The DNA of the CDR3 is TGTGCCAGCAGCTTAGAGGTTGGCTACACCTTC. Protein product: CASSLEVGYTF.

Ten or more counts support this clonotype. V usage is TRBV12-3 or TRBV12-4 and J usage is TRBJ2-3; 8 bases align to TRBD1. The CDR3 runs 17 residues. The junction had 14 bases not matched to a gene; V was cut back by 6 bases and J by 3 bases. CDR3 sequence: CASSQDRGGEETDTQYF. The CDR3 coding sequence is TGTGCCAGCAGCCAAGACAGGGGTGGAGAGGAGACAGATACGCAGTATTTT.

This clonotype was detected many times. Here the CDR3 reads CASSLAAWNRNNEQFF. CDR3 nucleotide sequence: TGTGCCAGCAGCTTAGCGGCTTGGAACAGAAACAATGAGCAGTTCTTC. This sequence joins TRBV7-6 and TRBJ2-1, with unresolved D. The CDR3 contains 16 residues. Germline CDR1 SGHVS, CDR2 FNYEAQ. The V gene lost 0 bases and the J gene lost 5 bases, with 14 bases spanning the gap.

J is TRBJ2-7 and V is TRBV5-1; D perhaps matches TRBD2 (5 bases). V was cut by 5 bases and J by 6 bases, with 18 bases left in between. This CDR3 is 14 amino acids long. The germline V gene encodes CDR1 SGHRS and CDR2 YFSETQ. CDR3 DNA: TGCGCCAGCAGGGAGTTTTCGGAGGCAGGCGAGCAGTACTTC. This codes for CASREFSEAGEQYF.

A remark on this clonotype: A single base separates this from a much larger clone, so it may be a read error. The rearrangement uses TRBV11-1 and TRBJ2-3, with TRBD2 matching over 8 bases. This CDR3 has 15 amino acids. CDR1 SGHAT and CDR2 FQDESV come from the germline V gene (reference sequence). The CDR3 sequence: CASSLTSGPTDTQDF. CDR3 DNA sequence: TGTGCCAGCAGCCTAACTAGCGGTCCCACAGATACGCAGGATTTT.